This T cell receptor (beta chain) was observed in a study of CD8 T cells in Susac syndrome. A quantity of about 0.45 to 1 ug RNA underwent reverse transcription using random hexamers. Using its own MiXCR run on the immunoSEQ multiplex PCR reads, TCRdb lists one record per CDR3 protein. The data contain some 150,000 distinct CDR3 sequences, around 95% of them singletons. The CDR3 runs 12 residues. Germline V gene sequence: CDR1 KGHSH, CDR2 LQKENI. The V end lost 4 bases, the J end lost 2 bases, and 4 bases lay between the germline ends. Sequencing targeted TCR beta in blood CD8+ and CD4+ T cells. Sample: CD8+ T cells from PBMCs. The sequence was collected from a human donor with multiple sclerosis. The chain has TRBV18 and TRBJ2-3; D remains ambiguous. The CDR3 protein is CASSLLTDTQYF. The CDR3 nucleotides read TGTGCCAGCTCACTACTCACAGATACGCAGTATTTT.